These T cell receptor beta chains were read from a single sample in a study of TIL therapy for anti-PD-1-resistant metastatic lung cancer. Clones were read by immunoSEQ multiplex PCR, and TCRdb kept only the in-frame ones, dropping some. This sample has about 60,000 clones; roughly 87% occur once, and the top ten carry just over 2.5%. The specimen comprised blood, sampled at baseline. The receptors derive from a person between 25 and 80 years old with non-small cell lung cancer. CDR3s include the opening cysteine and the closing phenylalanine or tryptophan. D genes are given only for firm matches. Rows give clone size only sometimes, using once, few, many, or a class for an expanded clone.

>.|TRBV4-2|.|TRBJ1-1
TGTGCCAGCAGCCCCCGGGGCCGGCAGATTGAAGCTTTCTTT
CASSPRGRQIEAFF
>.|TRBV9|.|TRBJ2-1
TGTGCCAGCAGCGTAGCTGATAGCGGTAACACTCAGTTCTTC
CASSVADSGNTQFF
>once|TRBV5-1|.|TRBJ2-5
TGCGCCAGCAGCTTGGGATCTGGGGGAGAGACCCAGTACTTC
CASSLGSGGETQYF
>.|TRBV10-3|.|TRBJ1-2
TGTGCCATCAGTGAGTCGACTCCCGCTAACTATGGCTACACCTTC
CAISESTPANYGYTF
>.|TRBV7-3|.|TRBJ2-7
TGTGCCAGCAGCTTAGCGGGGAACGCTGGGGAGCAGTACTTC
CASSLAGNAGEQYF
>.|TRBV7-9|.|TRBJ2-3
TGTGCCAGCAGCCCCTACTCAGGGTCGGATACGCAGTATTTT
CASSPYSGSDTQYF
>.|TRBV9|.|TRBJ1-2
TGTGCCAGCTCCACAGGGAATAACTATGGCTACACCTTC
CASSTGNNYGYTF
>.|TRBV9|TRBD1|TRBJ2-3
TGTGCCAGCAGCGTGGACAGGGCCACAGATACGCAGTATTTT
CASSVDRATDTQYF
>few|TRBV5-1|.|TRBJ1-2
TGCGCCAGCAGCCCAGACACAGGGTTGGTTGGCTACACCTTC
CASSPDTGLVGYTF
>.|TRBV30|TRBD1|TRBJ1-6
TGTGCCTGGGTGACAGGGGGCGAAAATTCACCCCTCCACTTT
CAWVTGGENSPLHF
>.|TRBV12-3/TRBV12-4|.|TRBJ1-1
TGTGCCAGCAGTTTAAGGGGATCAACTGAAGCTTTCTTT
CASSLRGSTEAFF
>.|TRBV6-6|.|TRBJ2-5
TGTGCCAGCAGTTACCAAGTCGCCCTTGGGACCCAGTACTTC
CASSYQVALGTQYF
>few|TRBV4-1|.|TRBJ1-2
TGCGCCAGCAGCTTAATCGGGAGCCCCGATGGCTACACCTTC
CASSLIGSPDGYTF
>.|TRBV6-4|.|TRBJ2-3
TGTGCCAGCAGTGCTGACATTGGGGGCACAGATACGCAGTATTTT
CASSADIGGTDTQYF
>.|TRBV5-6|.|TRBJ1-5
TGTGCCAGCAGCTCGTTTTGGGATCTGCGCAATCAGCCCCAGCATTTT
CASSSFWDLRNQPQHF
>.|TRBV7-8|.|TRBJ2-7
TGTGCCAGCAGCCCTCGACAGCTAGAGGCCCAGTACTTC
CASSPRQLEAQYF
>.|TRBV6-6|TRBD1|TRBJ2-1
TGTGCCAGCAGTTACCCGGGACAGGGGGACAATGAGCAGTTCTTC
CASSYPGQGDNEQFF
>.|TRBV27|.|TRBJ2-5
TGTGCCAGCAGTAGTCTGCTTAGCGGCCAAGAGACCCAGTACTTC
CASSSLLSGQETQYF
>.|TRBV28|.|TRBJ2-7
TGTGCCAGCAGTTTATTGACAGGGAGGTACGAGCAGTACTTC
CASSLLTGRYEQYF
>.|TRBV6-5|.|TRBJ1-2
TGTGCCAGCAGCCTTTCGGACGGGACCTATGGCTACACCTTC
CASSLSDGTYGYTF
>.|TRBV4-1|.|TRBJ2-3
TGCGCCAGCAGCCGTAGAGCAGATACGCAGTATTTT
CASSRRADTQYF
>once|TRBV27|.|TRBJ2-1
TGTGCCAGCAGTTCCGGGACTCCAGCCTACAATGAGCAGTTCTTC
CASSSGTPAYNEQFF
>.|TRBV5-1|.|TRBJ2-3
TGCGCCAGCAGCAAAACAGGGTGGGATACGCAGTATTTT
CASSKTGWDTQYF
>once|TRBV27|.|TRBJ2-2
TGTGCCAGCAGTTTCAAACCGACCGGGGAGCTGTTTTTT
CASSFKPTGELFF
>.|TRBV9|.|TRBJ2-2
TGTGCCAGCAGCGTAGGAGGCGTTCCCGGGGAGCTGTTTTTT
CASSVGGVPGELFF